This paragraph covers one TCR beta chain sequence. The antigen remains unidentified. The data derive from a study of regulatory T cells. Study-wide points: In CD3G-deficient patients, conventional CD4+ T cells were enriched for hydrophobic CDR3 residues at positions 6 and 7.

The CDR3 runs to 15 residues. CDR1 is SGHVS, CDR2 FQNEAQ, per germline. V shed 5 bases and J 2 bases; nucleotides not matched to a gene: 8. Primers: 52 TRBV forward and 13 TRBJ reverse. The repertoire was sequenced with immunoSEQ multiplex PCR; TCRdb's copy has only in-frame clones and lacks some. In the table there are tens of thousands of clones, about nine tenths of which are singletons. The J gene is TRBJ2-7, the V gene TRBV7-8, with 8 bases matching TRBD1. Material: conventional CD4+ T cells sorted from blood. The TCR originated in a young adult with CD3G deficiency. The CDR3 bases are TGTGCCAGCAGCCAAAGGACAGGGCGAACCTACGAGCAGTACTTC. Its protein product is CASSQRTGRTYEQYF. The full variable domain, completed using reference TRBV7-8 and TRBJ2-7, is GAGVSQSPRYKVAKRGQDVALRCDPISGHVSLFWYQQALGQGPEFLTYFQNEAQLDKSGLPSDRFFAERPEGSVSTLKIQRTQQEDSAVYLCASSQRTGRTYEQYFGPGTRLTVT.